The 6 T cell receptor beta chains listed next were all sequenced from one sample in a study of beta chain features in type 1 diabetes. The study reverse transcribed the entire isolated RNA, so it sequenced expressed TCRB transcripts. The protocol was immunoSEQ multiplex PCR, while the TCRdb copy is restricted to in-frame clones and leaves out a portion. The data show 350,000 to 400,000 clones, around 15% seen once. Sequenced sample: naive CD4+ T cells from blood. These receptors all come from a young woman in good health.

This clone was found a few times. This same CDR3 is encoded by further DNA sequences in the sample. The genes are TRBV15 and TRBJ1-5; 9 nucleotides match TRBD1. V was clipped by 5 bases and J by 2 bases; unmatched bases: 1. This CDR3 region has 14 residues. From germline, CDR1 is LNHNV and CDR2 YYDKDF (reference sequence). CDR3 sequence (DNA): TGTGCCACCAGCCGGGACAGGGGCAATCAGCCCCAGCATTTT. Protein product: CATSRDRGNQPQHF.

This clone was seen more than once but under ten times. The rearrangement links TRBV30 to TRBJ1-5, with D unresolved. There are 16 residues in the CDR3. The germline gives CDR1 GTSNPN, CDR2 SVGIG (reference sequence). V lost 0 bases and J 3 bases, leaving 15 bases between the germline ends. CDR3: CAWSVRGGADNQPQHF. CDR3 DNA: TGTGCCTGGAGTGTACGAGGAGGAGCCGACAATCAGCCCCAGCATTTT.

The chain combines TRBV4-1 with TRBJ2-3, with no clear D. CDR1 and CDR2 from the germline V gene are MGHRA and YSYEKL. The CDR3 length is 14 residues. Trimming removed 7 bases at V and 2 bases at J, with 13 bases between. DNA for the CDR3: TGCGCCAGCACCCTCCGGAGCGCCACAGATACGCAGTATTTT. Protein sequence: CASTLRSATDTQYF.

This chain joins TRBV28 and TRBJ2-3; 9 positions match TRBD1. From germline, CDR1 is MDHEN and CDR2 SYDVKM. With V trimmed by 6 bases and J by 3 bases, 4 bases remained unmatched. This CDR3 spans 14 amino acids. The CDR3 coding sequence is TGTGCCAGCAGGCTCGGACAGGGGACAGATACGCAGTATTTT. Its translation is CASRLGQGTDTQYF.

The chain recombines TRBV29-1 with TRBJ2-3; the D is unclear. Germline V CDR1 and CDR2: SQVTM, ANQGSEA. The CDR3 runs to 14 residues. V was pared by 0 bases and J by 4 bases, with 11 bases between. CDR3 DNA: TGCAGCGTTGAAGATACTTCATTGGCAGATACGCAGTATTTT. Translating gives CSVEDTSLADTQYF.

The chain has TRBV18 and TRBJ1-3, with 7 bases that match TRBD1. The V segment lost 8 bases and the J segment 1 base; nucleotides outside the gene matches: 2. Germline V gene data show CDR1 as KGHSH and CDR2 as LQKENI. The CDR3 spans 13 residues. CDR3 protein: CASLTGSGNTIYF. The CDR3 nucleotides are TGTGCCAGCCTGACAGGGTCTGGAAACACCATATATTTT.